Listed below are T cell receptor beta chains from one sample, sequenced in a study of blood T cell repertoires in COVID-19. Using immunoSEQ multiplex PCR, the repertoire was profiled, and TCRdb retains in-frame clones only, with some absent. The sample consists of about 230,000 clones, about 80% of them appearing once. Sequencing was carried out using peripheral blood. The receptors stem from a woman aged 45-65 years with acute or convalescent COVID-19. The conserved cysteine and the conserved F or W are not part of the CDR3 here. Each record gives: V gene, clone size, CDR3 protein. The size entry is marked missing in some rows and otherwise reads once, few, many or a size class.

V gene: TRBV10-1; clone size: .; CDR3 protein: ASSESWRRYEQY
V gene: TRBV6-5; clone size: few; CDR3 protein: ASSSGGATDTQY
V gene: TRBV5-5; clone size: .; CDR3 protein: ASSIQGEYEQY
V gene: TRBV7-9; clone size: .; CDR3 protein: ASSLGTAQETQY
V gene: TRBV28; clone size: .; CDR3 protein: GLQRGPTGELF
V gene: TRBV11-2; clone size: .; CDR3 protein: ASSLAGGPDTQY
V gene: TRBV3-1/TRBV3-2; clone size: .; CDR3 protein: ASSQERGREQY
V gene: TRBV5-6; clone size: .; CDR3 protein: ASASSGRAFEQY
V gene: TRBV29-1; clone size: .; CDR3 protein: SVDRQAGGLIGYT
V gene: TRBV7-2; clone size: .; CDR3 protein: ASSLGGSWRYSYEQY
V gene: TRBV5-4; clone size: .; CDR3 protein: ASSSDSDTQY
V gene: TRBV7-6; clone size: few; CDR3 protein: ASSLALGQGGYEQY
V gene: TRBV11-1; clone size: .; CDR3 protein: ASSLGQKYGYT
V gene: TRBV9; clone size: .; CDR3 protein: ASTRGTVLTGELF
V gene: TRBV21-1; clone size: .; CDR3 protein: ASSKDRNTGELF